The 20 T cell receptor beta chains listed next were all sequenced from one sample in a study of tumor-infiltrating lymphocytes in primary liver carcinoma. Unsorted bulk tissue of roughly 20-31 mg yielded co-extracted RNA and DNA. With a constant-region primer, TCR beta cDNA was made from 450 to 500 ng of total RNA. What produced the TCR beta libraries was three nested multiplex PCR rounds using slightly modified ARM-PCR. A C-beta reverse primer and TRBV1-TRBV30 forward primers served in each of the first two PCR rounds, at ten to eleven cycles apiece. From the multiplex PCR reads, TCRdb called clonotypes with MiXCR, one entry per CDR3 protein. The sample has 100,000 or so distinct CDR3 sequences; around 73% are singletons. Sequenced input: liver tumor tissue from sampling region 2. Subset meaning: tumor region T2, inferior pole. The receptors were gathered from a woman in her sixties with primary liver carcinoma and hepatitis B virus infection.

Many counts were recorded for this clonotype. The chain combines TRBV6-2 or TRBV6-3 with TRBJ1-5; no definite D call. V gave up 6 bases and J gave up 2 bases, with 20 bases separating them. This CDR3 has 17 residues. The germline gives CDR1 MNHEY, CDR2 SVGEGT. CDR3 protein: CASSHPPPSTGNQPQHF. Here the CDR3 DNA reads TGTGCCAGCAGCCACCCCCCCCCTTCCACTGGCAATCAGCCCCAGCATTTT.

As DNA, the CDR3 is TGTGCGAAGAGCAGCCTAGCGGGAGTACAGCAGTACTTC. Translated: CAKSSLAGVQQYF. This chain joins TRBV11-2 and TRBJ2-7, with 10 bases aligning to TRBD2. CDR1 is SGHAT, CDR2 FQNNGV, per germline. The length of the CDR3 is 13 residues.

The V call is TRBV29-1, the J call TRBJ2-5; 7 bases match TRBD1. The CDR3 is made up of 16 amino acids. Germline loops: CDR1 SQVTM, CDR2 ANQGSEA. V trimming: 5 bases; J trimming: 12 bases; junction bases outside the gene matches: 24. The CDR3 bases are TGCAGCGTTCGTCCCCGGGACAGAAGGCACCAAGAGGCCAAGTACTTC. The encoded protein is CSVRPRDRRHQEAKYF.

About this clonotype itself: The junction departs from the called germline gene at one end, perhaps through a read error. The chain combines TRBV11-2 with TRBJ1-2, with 7 bases matching TRBD1. This CDR3 spans 15 amino acids. Germline values: CDR1 SGHAT, CDR2 FQNNGV. CDR3 nucleotide sequence: TGTGTCAGCAGCTTAGAGGGGGCCAATGGCGGCGGCTACACCTTC. Amino acid sequence: CVSSLEGANGGGYTF.

This chain links TRBV2 with TRBJ1-5, with D perhaps matching TRBD1 (5 bases). The V and J ends lost 7 bases and 0 bases respectively, with 13 bases between them. Germline V gene data show CDR1 as SNHLY and CDR2 as FYNNEI. CDR3 length: 15 amino acids. The CDR3 nucleotides read TGTGCCAGCAATTGGGGAGGGGATAGCAATCAGCCCCAGCATTTT. This encodes CASNWGGDSNQPQHF.

This clonotype was detected a few times. The V gene is TRBV11-3, the J gene TRBJ2-4; weak D call: TRBD1 (6 bases). Germline CDR1 reads SGHNT; CDR2 reads YENEEA. The CDR3 is 13 residues long. V lost 5 bases, J lost 8 bases, and 13 bases lay in between. The chain's CDR3 is CASSTGQRDIQYF. For the CDR3, the DNA is TGTGCCAGCAGCACTGGACAGAGAGACATTCAGTACTTC.

In regard to this clonotype: This likely comes from a read error, as the CDR3 has no conserved phenylalanine or tryptophan at its end. The chain couples TRBV29-1 to TRBJ2-7; 7 bases are shared with TRBD1. Germline V CDR1 and CDR2: SQVTM, ANQGSEA. The CDR3 length is 14 residues. The DNA for the CDR3 is TGCGGCGTAACTCGGACAGGAAGCTCCTACGAGCAGTACTTA. It yields the protein CGVTRTGSSYEQYL.

A remark on this clonotype: A junction boundary mismatches the germline segment, possibly from a read error. This rearrangement joins TRBV6-5 to TRBJ2-3, with 7 nucleotides matching TRBD1. The V gene's germline CDR1 is MNHEY and CDR2 SVGAGI. The CDR3 is made up of 15 amino acids. The DNA of the CDR3 is TGTGCCAGCAATACCCGGGGACAGCCGCTGGATACGCGGTATTTT. It encodes CASNTRGQPLDTRYF.

This clonotype was found many times. The chain recombines TRBV12-3 or TRBV12-4 with TRBJ2-7; D is perhaps TRBD2 (5 bases). This CDR3 is 16 amino acids long. The germline V and J ends were trimmed by 4 bases and 0 bases, with 16 bases remaining between them. As DNA, the CDR3 is TGTGCCAGCAGTTCCTGGACTCCTGTGCCCTCCTACGAGCAGTACTTC. The encoded protein is CASSSWTPVPSYEQYF.

Comment on this clonotype: One end of the junction varies from germline; a read error may be responsible. The chain couples TRBV6-5 to TRBJ2-1, with 7 nucleotides matching TRBD2. The germline V gene has CDR1 MNHEY and CDR2 SVGAGI. The CDR3 runs 17 residues. The CDR3 sequence is CASSYSAGGRSHNEQFF. The CDR3 nucleotides read TGTGCTAGCAGTTACTCGGCTGGCGGGAGATCCCACAATGAGCAGTTCTTC.

V and J are TRBV11-2 and TRBJ2-5; D uncertain. The germline V and J ends were trimmed by 2 bases and 7 bases, with 8 bases remaining between them. This CDR3 contains 12 residues. Looked up from germline, CDR1 is SGHAT and CDR2 is FQNNGV. CDR3 sequence reads: CASSLTRGTQYF. The CDR3 DNA is TGTGCCAGCAGCTTAACCCGAGGGACCCAGTACTTC.

In regard to this clonotype: One end of the junction is discordant with germline, which a read error may explain. This chain joins TRBV4-2 and TRBJ2-7; 16 nucleotides agree with TRBD2. Germline loops: CDR1 LGHNA, CDR2 YNFKEQ. CDR3 length: 16 amino acids. For the CDR3, the DNA is TGTCCCAGCAGCCAAGGGACTAGCGGGAGGGGGAGCGAGCAGTACTTC. Translated, it gives CPSSQGTSGRGSEQYF.

This clonotype has ten or more counts. V gene TRBV30 combines with J gene TRBJ2-3, with D tentatively TRBD2 (6 bases). Germline V lookup: CDR1 GTSNPN, CDR2 SVGIG (reference sequence). Trimming removed 3 bases at V and 3 bases at J, with 13 bases between. This CDR3 has 14 residues. The CDR3 DNA sequence: TGTGCCTGGAGGCGGGAAAGGGAAACAGATACGCAGTATTTT. Amino acid sequence: CAWRRERETDTQYF.

This chain connects TRBV2 to TRBJ1-2; 9 nucleotides agree with TRBD1. V shed 5 bases and J 8 bases; nucleotides not matched to a gene: 9. CDR3 length: 14 amino acids. Germline V CDR1 and CDR2: SNHLY, FYNNEI. The CDR3 loop is CASSPTGQGHGYTF. The CDR3 DNA is TGTGCCAGCAGTCCCACGGGACAGGGTCACGGCTACACCTTC.

This clonotype has just a few counts. This chain uses TRBV12-3 or TRBV12-4 with TRBJ1-1, with 8 bases lining up with TRBD1. This CDR3 comprises 13 residues. V shed 4 bases and J 8 bases; nucleotides not matched to a gene: 6. In nucleotides, the CDR3 is TGTGCCAGCAGTTCCCGGACAGGGACCGAAGCTTTCTTT. It specifies CASSSRTGTEAFF.

In the case of this clonotype: This sequence may be a read error, since a much larger clone differs from it by one base. The chain is built from TRBV30 and TRBJ2-1; 7 nucleotides match TRBD1. V dropped 4 bases and J dropped 5; count of bases not matched to a gene: 11. The CDR3 covers 15 residues. Germline-derived CDR1 and CDR2 are GTSNPN and SVGIG (reference sequence). This CDR3 reads CAWKIPGQWNNEQFF. In nucleotides, the CDR3 is TGTGCCTGGAAAATCCCGGGACAGTGGAACAATGAGCAGTTCTTC.

A note on this clonotype: The junction differs from germline at one of its ends, possibly a read error. The chain couples TRBV4-2 to TRBJ2-1; D may be TRBD1 or TRBD2 (5 bases each). CDR1 is LGHNA and CDR2 is YNFKEQ in the germline V gene. This CDR3 region has 15 residues. In DNA, the CDR3 is TGTGCTAGCAGCCAAGGGGAGATAGACTACAATGAGCAGTTCTTC. Translation: CASSQGEIDYNEQFF.

This clonotype was observed a handful of times. A junction boundary mismatches the germline segment, possibly from a read error. This sequence joins TRBV11-3 and TRBJ2-3; no definite D call. This CDR3 region has 14 residues. From germline, CDR1 is SGHNT and CDR2 YENEEA. CDR3 residues: CASSLDPPSFTSFF. The CDR3 DNA is TGTGCCAGCAGCTTAGATCCGCCCAGTTTCACCTCCTTTTTC.

Concerning this clonotype: This may stem from a read error, because a much larger clone lies one nucleotide away. The chain links TRBV11-1 to TRBJ2-1; D may be TRBD1 (6 bases). CDR1 and CDR2 (germline): SGHAT, FQDESV (reference sequence). This CDR3 is 16 amino acids long. Written as DNA, the CDR3 is TGTGCCAGCAGCTCCCGTAACAGGGCGAACTACGATGAGCAGTTCTTC. It translates to CASSSRNRANYDEQFF.

This sequence joins TRBV28 and TRBJ1-2; TRBD1 matches 8 bases. The CDR3 has 14 amino acids. V gave up 11 bases and J gave up 1 base; unmatched junction bases: 9. The germline CDR1 and CDR2 sequences are MDHEN and SYDVKM. CDR3 DNA: TGTGCCGGAGCAGGGGGCCAAAATAACTATGGCTACACCTTC. This encodes CAGAGGQNNYGYTF.